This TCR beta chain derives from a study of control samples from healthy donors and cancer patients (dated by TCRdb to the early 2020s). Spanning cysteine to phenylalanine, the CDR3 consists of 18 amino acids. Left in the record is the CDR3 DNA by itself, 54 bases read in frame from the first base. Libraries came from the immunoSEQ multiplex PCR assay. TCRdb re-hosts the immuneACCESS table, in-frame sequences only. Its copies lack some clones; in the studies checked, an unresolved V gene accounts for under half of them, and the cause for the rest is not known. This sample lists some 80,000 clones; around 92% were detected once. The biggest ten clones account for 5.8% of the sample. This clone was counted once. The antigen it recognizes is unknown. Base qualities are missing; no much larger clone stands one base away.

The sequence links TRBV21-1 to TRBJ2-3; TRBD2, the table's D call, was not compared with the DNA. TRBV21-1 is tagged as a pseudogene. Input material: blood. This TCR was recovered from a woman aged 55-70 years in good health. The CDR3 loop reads CASSKAPGGGGSTDTQYF. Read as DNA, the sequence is TGTGCCAGCAGCAAAGCCCCGGGAGGGGGCGGGAGTACAGATACGCAGTATTTT.